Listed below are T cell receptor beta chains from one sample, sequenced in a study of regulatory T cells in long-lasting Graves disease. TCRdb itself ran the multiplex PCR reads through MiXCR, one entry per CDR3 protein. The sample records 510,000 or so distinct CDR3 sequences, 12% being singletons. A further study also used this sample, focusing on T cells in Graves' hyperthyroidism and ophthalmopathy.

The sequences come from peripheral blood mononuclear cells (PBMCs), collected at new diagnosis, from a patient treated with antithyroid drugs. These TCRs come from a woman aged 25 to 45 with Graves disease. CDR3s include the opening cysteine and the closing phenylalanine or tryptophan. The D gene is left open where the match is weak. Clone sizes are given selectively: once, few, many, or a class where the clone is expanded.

CDR3nt: TGTGCCAGCAGTTTCGGCGAAGAATGGGCGCAGTACTTC
CDR3aa: CASSFGEEWAQYF
abundance: many
j_gene: TRBJ2-7
len: 13
v_gene: TRBV28
d_gene: NA

CDR3nt: TGTGCCAGTAGGCCCCGGTCGAGAGGCTACACCTTC
CDR3aa: CASRPRSRGYTF
abundance: NA
j_gene: TRBJ1-2
len: 12
v_gene: TRBV19
d_gene: NA

CDR3nt: TGCAGTGCTAGAGGGTTAACAGCACACCTCTATGGCTACACCTTC
CDR3aa: CSARGLTAHLYGYTF
abundance: NA
j_gene: TRBJ1-2
len: 15
v_gene: TRBV20-1
d_gene: NA

CDR3nt: TGTGCCAGCAGTTTATTTGGGACAGGGCGGCGGTCTGAAGCTTTCTTT
CDR3aa: CASSLFGTGRRSEAFF
abundance: NA
j_gene: TRBJ1-1
len: 16
v_gene: TRBV12-3/TRBV12-4
d_gene: TRBD1

CDR3nt: TGTGCCAGCTCACCACAGGGCCTCTCCTACGAGCAGTACTTC
CDR3aa: CASSPQGLSYEQYF
abundance: many
j_gene: TRBJ2-7
len: 14
v_gene: TRBV18
d_gene: NA

CDR3nt: TGTGCCAGCAGCCAAGGGAGAGGGTCGAGCAATCAGCCCCAGCATTTT
CDR3aa: CASSQGRGSSNQPQHF
abundance: many
j_gene: TRBJ1-5
len: 16
v_gene: TRBV3-1
d_gene: NA

CDR3nt: TGCAGTGCTTCACCCCGACAGCCCGCTGGGTATGGCTACACCTTC
CDR3aa: CSASPRQPAGYGYTF
abundance: few
j_gene: TRBJ1-2
len: 15
v_gene: TRBV20-1
d_gene: NA

CDR3nt: TGCAGTGCTGTAACCCTAAGAACTCAAGAGACCCAGTACTTC
CDR3aa: CSAVTLRTQETQYF
abundance: NA
j_gene: TRBJ2-5
len: 14
v_gene: TRBV20-1
d_gene: NA

CDR3nt: TGTGCCAGCAGGCATAGCGGGAGGGGGGAGACCCAGTACTTC
CDR3aa: CASRHSGRGETQYF
abundance: NA
j_gene: TRBJ2-5
len: 14
v_gene: TRBV12-3/TRBV12-4
d_gene: TRBD2

CDR3nt: TGTGCCAGCAGCTCCAGGCAGGCGGCTGGGGCCAACGTCCTGACTTTC
CDR3aa: CASSSRQAAGANVLTF
abundance: NA
j_gene: TRBJ2-6
len: 16
v_gene: TRBV11-2
d_gene: NA

CDR3nt: TGTGCCAGCAGTTTATCCCAGGGAATATTCACCTACGAGCAGTACTTC
CDR3aa: CASSLSQGIFTYEQYF
abundance: many
j_gene: TRBJ2-7
len: 16
v_gene: TRBV28
d_gene: NA

CDR3nt: TGTGCCAGCAGCCCATCGACTAGCGGGAGCGAGTTCTTC
CDR3aa: CASSPSTSGSEFF
abundance: few
j_gene: TRBJ2-1
len: 13
v_gene: TRBV3-1
d_gene: TRBD2

CDR3nt: TGTGCCAGCAGTTCTTATCCGGGGACTAGTCCCAAGGGGGTGGGGGAATACAATGAGCAGTTCTTC
CDR3aa: CASSSYPGTSPKGVGEYNEQFF
abundance: many
j_gene: TRBJ2-1
len: 22
v_gene: TRBV25-1
d_gene: TRBD2

CDR3nt: TGCGCCAGCAGCTTGGGGGGTAGGGAGGGGGCGCAAGGTAACTACGAGCAGTACTTC
CDR3aa: CASSLGGREGAQGNYEQYF
abundance: NA
j_gene: TRBJ2-7
len: 19
v_gene: TRBV5-1
d_gene: NA

CDR3nt: TGTGCCACCAGCAGAGATAGGGTTGGGTGGTCTCCGAACACCGGGGAGCTGTTTTTT
CDR3aa: CATSRDRVGWSPNTGELFF
abundance: many
j_gene: TRBJ2-2
len: 19
v_gene: TRBV15
d_gene: NA

CDR3nt: TGTGCCAGCAGCTTAGCGCTGAATAGCAATCAGCCCCAGCATTTT
CDR3aa: CASSLALNSNQPQHF
abundance: NA
j_gene: TRBJ1-5
len: 15
v_gene: TRBV7-2
d_gene: NA

CDR3nt: TGTGCCAGCAGTCCATATCGACAGGAACACTATGGCTACACCTTC
CDR3aa: CASSPYRQEHYGYTF
abundance: many
j_gene: TRBJ1-2
len: 15
v_gene: TRBV28
d_gene: NA

CDR3nt: TGTGCCACCAGCAGCCGTGGTGGGGGTGAGCAGTTCTTC
CDR3aa: CATSSRGGGEQFF
abundance: many
j_gene: TRBJ2-1
len: 13
v_gene: TRBV15
d_gene: NA

CDR3nt: TGTGCCAGCAGCTTTATGTATAACTACAATGAGCAGTTCTTC
CDR3aa: CASSFMYNYNEQFF
abundance: many
j_gene: TRBJ2-1
len: 14
v_gene: TRBV11-2
d_gene: NA

CDR3nt: TGCAGTGTCCGAAAGCCGCGCGGTTTCAATGAAAAACTGTTTTTT
CDR3aa: CSVRKPRGFNEKLFF
abundance: many
j_gene: TRBJ1-4
len: 15
v_gene: TRBV20-1
d_gene: NA

CDR3nt: TGTGCCAGCAGCTTAGTATATCGGGGAAGGGCCGTCGTAGAAACCTACGAGCAGTACTTC
CDR3aa: CASSLVYRGRAVVETYEQYF
abundance: many
j_gene: TRBJ2-7
len: 20
v_gene: TRBV7-8
d_gene: NA

CDR3nt: TGCGCCAGCAGCCAAGTGGGGGGCACCGATCAGCCCCAGCATTTT
CDR3aa: CASSQVGGTDQPQHF
abundance: many
j_gene: TRBJ1-5
len: 15
v_gene: TRBV4-1
d_gene: NA

CDR3nt: TGCAGTGCTTTTACCGGGACAGGGGGCGGCTACACCTTC
CDR3aa: CSAFTGTGGGYTF
abundance: many
j_gene: TRBJ1-2
len: 13
v_gene: TRBV20-1
d_gene: TRBD1

CDR3nt: TGTGCCAGCAGCTTATACTGGGGTGGAGGTTTACAGTACTTC
CDR3aa: CASSLYWGGGLQYF
abundance: few
j_gene: TRBJ2-7
len: 14
v_gene: TRBV7-2
d_gene: NA

CDR3nt: TGTGCCAGCAGCTTCCCGGGGGGCAGGGGGCCCCCCGGGGATACGCAGTATTTT
CDR3aa: CASSFPGGRGPPGDTQYF
abundance: few
j_gene: TRBJ2-3
len: 18
v_gene: TRBV7-9
d_gene: NA

CDR3nt: TGTGCCAGCAGGGATGACTACGAGCAGTACTTC
CDR3aa: CASRDDYEQYF
abundance: many
j_gene: TRBJ2-7
len: 11
v_gene: TRBV27
d_gene: NA

CDR3nt: TGTGCCAGCAGGCGGACATCCGGGGCCCATGGCTACACCTTC
CDR3aa: CASRRTSGAHGYTF
abundance: many
j_gene: TRBJ1-2
len: 14
v_gene: TRBV6-1
d_gene: NA

CDR3nt: TGTGCCAGCAGCTTAGTGGGCAGGGATTACTGGCAGCCCCAGCATTTT
CDR3aa: CASSLVGRDYWQPQHF
abundance: many
j_gene: TRBJ1-5
len: 16
v_gene: TRBV7-8
d_gene: NA

CDR3nt: TGTGCCAGCAGTTTTCAGTCTGGCCATTCACCCCTCCACTTT
CDR3aa: CASSFQSGHSPLHF
abundance: many
j_gene: TRBJ1-6
len: 14
v_gene: TRBV12-3/TRBV12-4
d_gene: NA

CDR3nt: TGTGCCAGCAGCCTAGGGGTCCGGGCCGATCAGCCCCAGCATTTT
CDR3aa: CASSLGVRADQPQHF
abundance: few
j_gene: TRBJ1-5
len: 15
v_gene: TRBV28
d_gene: NA

CDR3nt: TGTGCCAGCAGCCAAGTTCCTGGGGCCAACGTCCTGACTTTC
CDR3aa: CASSQVPGANVLTF
abundance: many
j_gene: TRBJ2-6
len: 14
v_gene: TRBV3-1
d_gene: NA

CDR3nt: TGCGCCAGCAGCTTGGCGCATGCGGGGGGATATGGCTACACCTTC
CDR3aa: CASSLAHAGGYGYTF
abundance: NA
j_gene: TRBJ1-2
len: 15
v_gene: TRBV5-1
d_gene: NA

CDR3nt: TGTGCCAGTAGTATAGCGGCTTCTAACTATGGCTACACCTTC
CDR3aa: CASSIAASNYGYTF
abundance: few
j_gene: TRBJ1-2
len: 14
v_gene: TRBV19
d_gene: NA

CDR3nt: TGTGCCAGCTCACCACTGCCCACTAGCGGGAGCCCGTTCTTC
CDR3aa: CASSPLPTSGSPFF
abundance: many
j_gene: TRBJ2-1
len: 14
v_gene: TRBV18
d_gene: TRBD2

CDR3nt: TGCGCCAGCAGCTGGGGGCTACTGGCGGGCGCAGATACGCAGTATTTT
CDR3aa: CASSWGLLAGADTQYF
abundance: few
j_gene: TRBJ2-3
len: 16
v_gene: TRBV5-1
d_gene: NA

CDR3nt: TGTGCCACCAGCAGGACGACAGGTCGAACCCAAGAGACCCAGTACTTC
CDR3aa: CATSRTTGRTQETQYF
abundance: many
j_gene: TRBJ2-5
len: 16
v_gene: TRBV15
d_gene: NA

CDR3nt: TGTGCCAGTGGAACAAGGGGACTGGGAAACATTCAGTACTTC
CDR3aa: CASGTRGLGNIQYF
abundance: many
j_gene: TRBJ2-4
len: 14
v_gene: TRBV19
d_gene: NA